This T cell receptor beta chain was identified in a study of breast tumors, draining lymph nodes, adjacent tissues. Study conclusions and caveats: That most tumor T cells come from lymph nodes remained unproven. Tumor repertoires ranked between lymph nodes and nontumor tissue in diversity, with V and J gene preferences.

Breast cancer patients provided tissue from their axillary draining lymph nodes. Only one count was recorded for this clonotype. Its antigen is unidentified. Germline loops: CDR1 MNHNS, CDR2 SASEGT. V was trimmed by 5 bases and J by 12 bases, leaving 14 bases between them. The CDR3 consists of 11 residues. Using its own MiXCR run on the multiplex PCR reads, TCRdb lists one record per CDR3 protein. The data contain tens of thousands of distinct CDR3 sequences, roughly 28% of them singletons. The sequence was obtained from a female donor with breast cancer. Some clones in this sample may be carry-over from other donors' samples. The chain combines TRBV6-1 with TRBJ2-7; D remains unclear. Sequenced: axillary lymph node tissue. The CDR3 sequence: CASSQKGWAYF. DNA for the CDR3: TGTGCCAGCAGTCAAAAGGGTTGGGCGTACTTC.